The 5 T cell receptor beta chains below were found in one sample sequenced in a study of regulatory T cells in long-lasting Graves disease (dated by TCRdb to the early 2020s). Libraries were constructed by multiplex PCR. Sequencing instrument: Illumina HiSeq 4000. To build TCR beta libraries, CDR3 regions were amplified by Arm-PCR using iRepertoire HTBI primers. Starting from the raw public reads, TCRdb applied fastp trimming at Q25, assembled clones with MiXCR and retained in-frame beta chains. Every entry covers one CDR3 protein and lists the most common genes and DNA from its rows. The sample table records some 450,000 distinct CDR3 sequences; less than 25% of these occur just once. The ten largest clonotypes hold about 27% of the sample. The time point label on this specimen signifies: persistent/refractory GD, antithyroid drugs over 5 years with positive TRAb. For both TCR sequencing and RNA sequencing, RNA was extracted from PBMCs in TRIzol.

The starting material was peripheral blood mononuclear cells (PBMCs), obtained when the disease was refractory, from a patient treated with antithyroid drugs. The receptors were gathered from a female donor with Graves disease.

J is TRBJ1-5 and V is TRBV3-1; possibly TRBD1 for D (5 bases). The V gene lost 4 bases and the J gene lost 0 bases, with 10 bases spanning the gap. From germline, CDR1 is LGHDT and CDR2 YNNKEL (reference sequence). The CDR3 is made up of 15 amino acids. CDR3 nucleotide sequence: TGTGCCAGCAGCCTGGGACCGATTAGCAATCAGCCCCAGCATTTT. Protein product: CASSLGPISNQPQHF.

This clonotype was recorded a few times. The chain employs TRBV28 and TRBJ2-6; D may match TRBD1 or TRBD2 (5 bases each). The CDR3 loop spans 17 amino acids. V dropped 6 bases and J dropped 2 bases, with 17 bases sitting between them. Germline V CDR1 and CDR2: MDHEN, SYDVKM. CDR3 DNA: TGTGCCAGCAGACCTCAGGGAGACGGCGCTGGGGCCAACGTCCTGACTTTC. It codes for CASRPQGDGAGANVLTF. Using reference TRBV28 and TRBJ2-6 for the parts outside the CDR3, the full variable domain is DVKVTQSSRYLVKRTGEKVFLECVQDMDHENMFWYRQDPGLGLRLIYFSYDVKMKEKGDIPEGYSVSREKKERFSLILESASTNQTSMYLCASRPQGDGAGANVLTFGAGSRLTVL.

This clonotype has only a few counts. V usage is TRBV19 and J usage is TRBJ1-5; no clear D gene. The CDR3 consists of 15 residues. From germline, CDR1 is LNHDA and CDR2 SQIVND (reference sequence). V was trimmed by 6 bases and J by 0 bases, leaving 12 bases between them. The CDR3 sequence: CASSPGRSSNQPQHF. Written as DNA, the CDR3 is TGTGCCAGTAGCCCCGGAAGGAGTAGCAATCAGCCCCAGCATTTT.

This clonotype was counted ten times or more. The rearrangement joins TRBV7-9 to TRBJ1-2; D unclear. The CDR3 length is 12 residues. Trimming took off 8 bases at V and 8 bases at J, with 15 bases between the two ends. Germline lookup yields CDR1 SEHNR and CDR2 FQNEAQ (reference sequence). This CDR3 reads CASYLVTSGYTF. The CDR3 DNA is TGTGCCAGCTACCTTGTTACCTCGGGCTACACCTTC. The full variable domain, in which reference TRBV7-9 and TRBJ1-2 provide the parts outside the CDR3, is DTGVSQNPRHKITKRGQNVTFRCDPISEHNRLYWYRQTLGQGPEFLTYFQNEAQLEKSRLLSDRFSAERPKGSFSTLEIQRTEQGDSAMYLCASYLVTSGYTFGSGTRLTVV.

A few counts support this clonotype. CDR3 amino acids: CSAVTGARAFF. The DNA for the CDR3 is TGCAGTGCAGTCACGGGGGCGCGGGCTTTCTTT. V gene TRBV20-1 combines with J gene TRBJ1-1; tentative D call: TRBD1 (6 bases). This CDR3 is built from 11 residues. Germline lookup yields CDR1 DFQATT and CDR2 SNEGSKA (reference sequence). Trimming cost V 6 bases and J 11 bases, with 16 bases left between them.